Shown below are 16 T cell receptor beta chains from a single sample sequenced in a study of blood T cell repertoires in COVID-19. Profiled with immunoSEQ multiplex PCR; TCRdb holds only in-frame clones, not every one. This sample has around 270,000 clones, with about 85% found just once. The sample taken for sequencing was peripheral blood. These receptors came from a human donor with COVID-19, enrolled during active disease. The donor label of this sample is uncertain.

The chain is built from TRBV19 and TRBJ2-2; 8 positions agree with TRBD1. The CDR3 extends over 16 amino acids. Unmatched junction bases numbered 7, after V lost 3 bases and J lost 4 bases. Germline V gene sequence: CDR1 LNHDA, CDR2 SQIVND (reference sequence). This CDR3 is CASSIRGPGSTGELFF. CDR3 in DNA: TGTGCCAGTAGTATCAGGGGGCCAGGATCCACCGGGGAGCTGTTTTTT. Combining the CDR3 with reference TRBV19 and TRBJ2-2 gives the whole variable domain DGGITQSPKYLFRKEGQNVTLSCEQNLNHDAMYWYRQDPGQGLRLIYYSQIVNDFQKGDIAEGYSVSREKKESFPLTVTSAQKNPTAFYLCASSIRGPGSTGELFFGEGSRLTVL.

The rearrangement links TRBV12-3 or TRBV12-4 to TRBJ1-2; D unclear. Trimming stripped 3 bases from V and 2 bases from J, with 7 bases between. The CDR3 runs to 13 residues. The CDR3 sequence is CASSFERNYGYTF. DNA of the CDR3: TGTGCCAGCAGTTTTGAACGGAACTATGGCTACACCTTC.

The V gene is TRBV5-1, the J gene TRBJ1-2; tentative D call: TRBD1 (5 bases). This CDR3 is 14 amino acids long. The V and J ends lost 0 bases and 0 bases respectively, with 6 bases between them. Germline assignment: CDR1 SGHRS and CDR2 YFSETQ. The CDR3 protein is CASSLGQPNYGYTF. The CDR3 nucleotides read TGCGCCAGCAGCTTGGGACAGCCTAACTATGGCTACACCTTC.

V gene TRBV7-2 combines with J gene TRBJ1-2; possibly TRBD1 for D (5 bases). Germline loops: CDR1 SGHTA, CDR2 FQGNSA. The CDR3 spans 14 residues. V was clipped by 5 bases and J by 2 bases, with 12 bases between them. DNA of the CDR3: TGTGCCAGCAGCCCTCGACAGCCGAACTATGGCTACACCTTC. It encodes CASSPRQPNYGYTF.

This chain links TRBV12-3 or TRBV12-4 with TRBJ1-2; possible D gene TRBD1, 6 bases. The CDR3 consists of 13 residues. Trimming left V 7 bases short and J 2 bases short, with 11 bases between. This chain's CDR3 is CASTKDRNYGYTF. For the CDR3, the DNA is TGTGCCAGCACTAAAGACAGGAACTATGGCTACACCTTC.

This clone showed up just once. V usage is TRBV6-5 and J usage is TRBJ1-1, with 7 bases aligning to TRBD1. CDR3 size: 14 residues. Trimming removed 4 bases from V and 1 base from J; junction bases left unmatched: 3. CDR1 MNHEY and CDR2 SVGAGI come from the germline V gene. The DNA of the CDR3 is TGTGCCAGCAGTTTCGACAGGGCGAACACTGAAGCTTTCTTT. Translation: CASSFDRANTEAFF.

This rearrangement joins TRBV7-3 to TRBJ1-1; 7 nucleotides align to TRBD1. The CDR3 totals 16 residues. The germline V gene encodes CDR1 SGHTA and CDR2 FQGTGA. The V and J ends lost 4 bases and 4 bases, in that order; junction bases with no gene match: 12. The DNA of the CDR3 is TGTGCCAGCAGCTACGACAGGGTTGGCGATATCACTGAAGCTTTCTTT. Its protein product is CASSYDRVGDITEAFF.

The rearrangement uses TRBV5-1 and TRBJ2-2; tentative D call: TRBD1 (5 bases). The CDR3 has 15 residues. V was clipped by 1 base and J by 4 bases, with 11 bases between them. Germline CDR1 SGHRS, CDR2 YFSETQ. For the CDR3, the DNA is TGCGCCAGCAGCTTGCAGGGTCAGGGCACCGGGGAGCTGTTTTTT. Translated, it gives CASSLQGQGTGELFF.

The genes are TRBV6-5 and TRBJ2-7; D may be TRBD1 (5 bases). V was cut by 2 bases and J by 2 bases, with 10 bases left in between. The CDR3 is 14 residues long. Germline V gene lookup returns CDR1 MNHEY and CDR2 SVGAGI. The CDR3 DNA reads TGTGCCAGCAGTTACGCCACAGGAACCTACGAGCAGTACTTC. Its translation is CASSYATGTYEQYF.

The V gene is TRBV27, the J gene TRBJ2-7; 9 nucleotides match TRBD1. Per the germline V gene, CDR1 is MNHEY and CDR2 is SMNVEV (reference sequence). The CDR3 loop spans 13 amino acids. The V gene end was trimmed by 4 bases and the J gene end by 3 bases; junction bases not matched to a gene: 1. CDR3 coding DNA: TGTGCCAGCAGTTGGGACAGGGACTACGAGCAGTACTTC. Translating it yields CASSWDRDYEQYF.

This sequence joins TRBV11-2 and TRBJ1-2, with 9 bases fitting TRBD1. The length of the CDR3 is 18 residues. The germline CDR1 and CDR2 sequences are SGHAT and FQNNGV. The trim removed 1 base at V and 4 bases at J, leaving 13 bases unmatched. The CDR3 coding sequence is TGTGCCAGCAGCTTAGCGATAACAAACAGGGGGCGCGGCTATGGCTACACCTTC. Translation gives CASSLAITNRGRGYGYTF.

This clone was seen only once. The chain is built from TRBV6-2 or TRBV6-3 and TRBJ1-4, with D maybe TRBD1 (5 bases). The CDR3 sequence is 16 residues long. Trimming cost V 5 bases and J 2 bases, with 15 bases left between them. Germline CDR1 reads MNHEY; CDR2 reads SVGEGT. The CDR3 is CASSPAAGGTNEKLFF. DNA of the CDR3: TGTGCCAGCAGTCCGGCGGCCGGGGGGACTAATGAAAAACTGTTTTTT.

The V gene is TRBV11-2, the J gene TRBJ1-1; TRBD1 matches 7 bases. The CDR3 contains 15 residues. Germline values: CDR1 SGHAT, CDR2 FQNNGV. Unmatched junction bases numbered 9, after V lost 1 base and J lost 7 bases. CDR3: CASSLAGQVTVEAFF. The CDR3 DNA sequence: TGTGCCAGCAGCTTAGCAGGACAGGTCACCGTTGAAGCTTTCTTT.

The chain joins TRBV10-3 to TRBJ1-3; possible D gene TRBD1, 5 bases. The CDR3 has 16 amino acids. The germline V gene has CDR1 ENHRY and CDR2 SYGVKD. V lost 1 base and J 0 bases, leaving 10 bases between the germline ends. CDR3 in amino acids: CAISELGASSGNTIYF. For the CDR3, the DNA is TGTGCCATCAGTGAGTTAGGGGCCTCCTCTGGAAACACCATATATTTT.

This clone has only one observation. This sequence joins TRBV7-9 and TRBJ1-2; D perhaps matches TRBD1 (5 bases). The CDR3 totals 15 residues. Trimming left V 5 bases short and J 1 base short, with 14 bases between. Germline V gene lookup returns CDR1 SEHNR and CDR2 FQNEAQ (reference sequence). Written as DNA, the CDR3 is TGTGCCAGCAGCCCCCAGGACAAGAATAACTATGGCTACACCTTC. As protein: CASSPQDKNNYGYTF.

This clone was seen a handful of times. Here the CDR3 DNA reads TGCGCCAGCAGCCGGCTGTGGTTGGGTAGCGGTGGTGGCTACACCTTC. It codes for CASSRLWLGSGGGYTF. The V call is TRBV4-1, the J call TRBJ1-2; no clear D. Germline lookup yields CDR1 MGHRA and CDR2 YSYEKL. The CDR3 loop spans 16 amino acids. V gave up 4 bases and J gave up 7 bases, with 22 bases separating them.